This T cell receptor beta chain comes out of a study of shared clonotypes between healthy human individuals. Study at large: Used for every donor were three CD4 naive, three CD4 memory, two CD8 naive and one CD8 memory plate.

Germline assignment: CDR1 SGHNT and CDR2 YYREEE (reference sequence). The CDR3 has 14 amino acids. The V and J ends lost 2 bases and 7 bases respectively, with 13 bases between them. The table came from immunoSEQ multiplex PCR; TCRdb's copy has only in-frame clones and leaves some out. The sample includes some 2,000,000 clones, about 95% of them seen just once. CD45RO-negative, CCR7-positively selected cells formed the naive CD8 fraction, excluding terminally differentiated effector memory CD45RA+ cells. The source material was naive CD8+ T cells sorted from blood. The receptor was derived from a man younger than 35 in good health. The rearrangement uses TRBV5-4 and TRBJ2-1; no firm D call. The CDR3 DNA reads as TGTGCCAGCAGCTTAGATCCCTCTAGTAATGAGCAGTTCTTC. Amino acids: CASSLDPSSNEQFF.